A selection of T cell receptor beta chains follows, all from one sample in a study of cytomegalovirus exposure and HLA in healthy donors. Here immunoSEQ multiplex PCR was the method, and the copy in TCRdb shows in-frame clones only, minus some. The repertoire consists of 130,000 to 150,000 clones, with around 86% occurring once and the leading ten covering less than 3.5%. The sequenced sample was PBMCs. These receptor sequences come from a woman aged 25 to 39 in good health and CMV-seronegative. The conserved cysteine and the conserved F or W are not part of the CDR3 here. Not every row has a clone size; where given, it reads once, few, many or a size class.

size	V	CDR3
.	TRBV7-2	ASSLGRRGSVGELF
few	TRBV2	ASRLTGGVEQY
.	TRBV6-6	ASSYSGGETQY
.	TRBV6-4	ASRDTFNNSPLH
.	TRBV10-2	ASSGTTGTSGTNIQY
.	TRBV6-4	ASSVVVTGVSGANVLT
.	TRBV6-5	ASSYRSGDGELF
.	TRBV19	ASSLPTGTGANVLT
once	TRBV30	AWSSGYEQY
.	TRBV19	ASKYSNTEAF
once	TRBV27	ASSNQRDTQY
.	TRBV19	ASSIMGTAPRGGYT
.	TRBV30	ATGDGTQY
few	TRBV7-9	SSSLGQNTGELF
.	TRBV7-9	ASSSDRNIQY
.	TRBV5-6	ASSLGAGWREETQY
.	TRBV7-3	ASSLTSGRTDTQY
.	TRBV5-1	ASSLVSGDTEAF
.	TRBV6-1	ASSVAPNQPQH
.	TRBV7-9	SSSLSGTLAGEQY
.	TRBV11-1	ASSVRGYPSYNEQF